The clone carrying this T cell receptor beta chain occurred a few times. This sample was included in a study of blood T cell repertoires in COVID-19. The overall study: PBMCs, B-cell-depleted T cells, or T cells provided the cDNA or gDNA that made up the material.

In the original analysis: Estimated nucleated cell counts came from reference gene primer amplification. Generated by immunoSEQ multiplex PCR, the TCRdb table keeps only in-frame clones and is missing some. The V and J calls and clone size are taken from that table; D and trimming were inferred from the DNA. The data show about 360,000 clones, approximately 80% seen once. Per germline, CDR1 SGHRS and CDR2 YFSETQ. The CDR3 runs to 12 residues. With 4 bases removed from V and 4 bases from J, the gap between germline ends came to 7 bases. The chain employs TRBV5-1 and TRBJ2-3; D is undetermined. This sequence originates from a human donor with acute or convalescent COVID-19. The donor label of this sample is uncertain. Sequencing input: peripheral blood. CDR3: CASSSSPDTQYF. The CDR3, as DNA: TGCGCCAGCAGCAGCTCCCCAGATACGCAGTATTTT.